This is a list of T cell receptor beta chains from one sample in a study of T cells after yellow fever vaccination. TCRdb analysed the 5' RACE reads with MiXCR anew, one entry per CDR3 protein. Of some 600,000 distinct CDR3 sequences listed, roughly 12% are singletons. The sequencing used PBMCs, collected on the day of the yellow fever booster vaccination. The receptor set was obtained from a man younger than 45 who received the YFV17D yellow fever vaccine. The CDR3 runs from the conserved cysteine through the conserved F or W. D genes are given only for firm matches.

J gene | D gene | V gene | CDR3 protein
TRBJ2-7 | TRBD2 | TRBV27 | CASSLNGLAETYEQYF
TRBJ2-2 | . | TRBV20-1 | CSADDQVQQNTGELFF
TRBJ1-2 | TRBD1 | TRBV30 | CACGTGGRDYGYTF
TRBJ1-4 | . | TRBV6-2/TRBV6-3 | CASSYGTTRDSNEKLFF
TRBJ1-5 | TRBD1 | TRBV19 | CASIPGQGMFQPQHF
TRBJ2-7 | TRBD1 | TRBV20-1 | CSATGGTGGSYEQYF
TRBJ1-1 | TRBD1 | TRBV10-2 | CASSESAGTGLTFF
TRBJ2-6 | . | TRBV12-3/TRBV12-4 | CASTRAPSGANVLTF
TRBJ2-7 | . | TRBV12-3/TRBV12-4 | CASSPSGGRRYEQYF
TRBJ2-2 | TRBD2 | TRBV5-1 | CASSSVPLAGEAGELFF
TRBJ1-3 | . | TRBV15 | CATSRGSSSGNTIYF
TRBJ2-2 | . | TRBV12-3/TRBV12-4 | CASRGTGELFF
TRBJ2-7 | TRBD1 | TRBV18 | CASSPRGQGAYEQYF
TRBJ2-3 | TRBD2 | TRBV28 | CASSFGTSGGVADTQYF
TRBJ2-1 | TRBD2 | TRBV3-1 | CASSQVTGGSTFYNEQFF
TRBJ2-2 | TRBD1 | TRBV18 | CASSPPVGGTGRAGELFF
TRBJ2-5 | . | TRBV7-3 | CASSLGSSAQETQYF
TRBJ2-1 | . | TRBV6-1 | CASSALSGTDNEQFF
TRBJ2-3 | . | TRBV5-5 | CASSFDRQSTDTQYF
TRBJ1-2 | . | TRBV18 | CASSGDVGGYTF
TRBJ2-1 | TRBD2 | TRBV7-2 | CASSLASGDYNEQFF
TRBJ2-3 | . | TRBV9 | CASSVRQQDTQYF
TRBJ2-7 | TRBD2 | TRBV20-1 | CSASKASGSVEQYF
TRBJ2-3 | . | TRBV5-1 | CASSLEGAITDTQYF
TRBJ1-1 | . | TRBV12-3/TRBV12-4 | CASRGRLGAFF
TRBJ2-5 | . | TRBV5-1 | CASRQRDTYQETQYF
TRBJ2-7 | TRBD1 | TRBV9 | CASSPQWTGGYEQYF
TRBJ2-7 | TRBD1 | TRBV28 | CASSLIVFGQGSYEQYF
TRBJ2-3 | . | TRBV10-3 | CAISEVTKDTQYF
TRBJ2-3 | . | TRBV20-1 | CSAREHSAADTQYF
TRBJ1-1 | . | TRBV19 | CASKWVGDTEAFF
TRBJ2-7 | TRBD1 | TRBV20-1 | CSARRTGIGVYEQYF
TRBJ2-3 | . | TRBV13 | CASSLGQLAQYF
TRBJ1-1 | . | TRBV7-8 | CASSFYSNTEAFF
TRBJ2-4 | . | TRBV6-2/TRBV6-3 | CASSYQQTQYF
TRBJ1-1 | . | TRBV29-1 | CSVETGPTEAFF
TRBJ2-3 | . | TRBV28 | CASLDPFGTQYF
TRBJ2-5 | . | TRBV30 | CAWSATPRLGQETQYF
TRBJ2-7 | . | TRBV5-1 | CASSLGGATSYEQYF
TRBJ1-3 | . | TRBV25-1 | CASSEDSGNTIYF
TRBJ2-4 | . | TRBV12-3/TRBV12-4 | CASSYRESKNIQYF
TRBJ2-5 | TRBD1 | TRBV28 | CASSFRPGQNQETQYF
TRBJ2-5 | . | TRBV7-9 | CASSLASIKETQYF
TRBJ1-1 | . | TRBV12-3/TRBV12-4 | CASSLRGGRGTEAFF
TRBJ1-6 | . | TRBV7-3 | CASSLGGGTSPLHF
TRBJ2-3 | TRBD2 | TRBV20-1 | CSAKPSGPSTDTQYF
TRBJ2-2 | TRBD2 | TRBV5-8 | CASSSELAENTGELFF
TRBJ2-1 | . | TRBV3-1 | CASSPGLFGEQFF
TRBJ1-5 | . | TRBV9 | CASSVRGDSNQPQHF
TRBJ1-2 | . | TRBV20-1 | CSATTGFDNGYTF
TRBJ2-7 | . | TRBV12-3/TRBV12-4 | CASRDINYEQYF
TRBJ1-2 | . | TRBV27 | CASSLTESGGYTF
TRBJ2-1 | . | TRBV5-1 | CASSLSTRLYNEQFF
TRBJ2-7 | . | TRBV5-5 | CASSLTRASGGGEQYF
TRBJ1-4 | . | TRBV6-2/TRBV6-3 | CASSYHLGEVEKLFF
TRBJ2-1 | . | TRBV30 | CAWSVESGGYNEQFF
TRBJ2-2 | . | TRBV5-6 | CASSYSGAYGGSNTGELFF